Each of the 19 T cell receptor beta chains below was sequenced from the same sample in a study of technical replicates of blood from a few donors (dated by TCRdb to the late 2010s). Library creation used the immunoSEQ multiplex PCR assay. The source is immuneACCESS, and TCRdb retained only in-frame sequences with V and J called. Part of the clones is not carried over; for the studies checked, unresolved V genes explain less than half of this, and the remainder is unexplained. The sample includes under 110,000 clones, with 96% observed a single time. The ten largest make up approximately 0.2% of the sample. Sequencing was done on a sample of T cells isolated from PBMCs. Receptors originate from a human donor in good health.

This chain joins TRBV10-3 and TRBJ1-6; 8 positions agree with TRBD1. V lost 6 bases, J lost 6 bases, and 7 bases stayed unmatched. Per the germline V gene, CDR1 is ENHRY and CDR2 is SYGVKD. The CDR3 runs 15 residues. The DNA for the CDR3 is TGTGCCATCAGCGCTCCCGGACAGGGTAATTCACCCCTCCACTTT. Translating gives CAISAPGQGNSPLHF.

The chain carries TRBV30 and TRBJ2-5; 9 positions match TRBD1. Germline lookup yields CDR1 GTSNPN and CDR2 SVGIG (reference sequence). The CDR3 is 14 amino acids. After removal of 3 bases from V and 4 bases from J, the junction contained 6 bases not matched to a gene. The chain's CDR3 is CAWSTGTGRETQYF. CDR3 in DNA: TGTGCCTGGAGCACCGGGACAGGGCGAGAGACCCAGTACTTC.

The V call is TRBV5-1, the J call TRBJ2-1; D gene ambiguous. Trimming took off 0 bases at V and 7 bases at J, with 8 bases between the two ends. Germline V gives CDR1 SGHRS, CDR2 YFSETQ. This CDR3 spans 13 amino acids. The CDR3 region is CASSLATVNEQFF. In DNA form, the CDR3 reads TGCGCCAGCAGCTTGGCCACTGTGAATGAGCAGTTCTTC.

This rearrangement joins TRBV28 to TRBJ2-1; no reliable D call. CDR1 is MDHEN, CDR2 SYDVKM, per germline. This CDR3 has 13 amino acids. V gave up 2 bases and J gave up 7 bases, with 9 bases separating them. CDR3 nucleotides: TGTGCCAGCAGTTTACCGAGCGTAAATGAGCAGTTCTTC. It encodes CASSLPSVNEQFF.

This clone was counted once. The chain couples TRBV7-7 to TRBJ2-7; 8 bases map to TRBD2. The CDR3 loop spans 16 amino acids. After removal of 6 bases from V and 1 base from J, the junction contained 11 bases not matched to a gene. Germline V gene sequence: CDR1 SSHAT, CDR2 FNYEAQ (reference sequence). The CDR3 sequence is CASSSDTSGQSYEQYF. The CDR3 region has the DNA TGTGCCAGCAGTTCAGACACTAGCGGCCAATCCTACGAGCAGTACTTC.

This clone was recorded a few times. This chain joins TRBV6-6 and TRBJ2-1; 9 bases line up with TRBD1. V lost 9 bases, J lost 9 bases, and 15 bases stayed unmatched. CDR3 length: 15 amino acids. Germline-derived CDR1 and CDR2 are MNHNY and SVGAGI (reference sequence). The CDR3 reads CASCVRDRAGSEQFF. DNA of the CDR3: TGTGCCAGTTGCGTAAGGGACAGGGCGGGGAGTGAGCAGTTCTTC.

This sequence joins TRBV2 and TRBJ1-2; TRBD1 is a possible D gene (5 bases). Germline V gives CDR1 SNHLY, CDR2 FYNNEI. This CDR3 comprises 14 residues. Deletions cut 5 bases from V and 6 bases from J, with 16 bases between. In nucleotides, the CDR3 is TGTGCCAGCAGTAAAATTGGGGACTATGATGGCTACACCTTC. It is translated as CASSKIGDYDGYTF. The full variable domain, with the rest looked up from reference TRBV2 and TRBJ1-2, is EPEVTQTPSHQVTQMGQEVILRCVPISNHLYFYWYRQILGQKVEFLVSFYNNEISEKSEIFDDQFSVERPDGSNFTLKIRSTKLEDSAMYFCASSKIGDYDGYTFGSGTRLTVV.

The table lists this clone with a few counts. The chain combines TRBV6-1 with TRBJ2-3; possible D gene TRBD1, 6 bases. The V gene's germline CDR1 is MNHNS and CDR2 SASEGT. V dropped 4 bases and J dropped 2 bases, with 13 bases sitting between them. The CDR3 runs to 15 residues. CDR3 coding DNA: TGTGCCAGCAGTGGCCGGACAGTCTTCACAGATACGCAGTATTTT. Residues: CASSGRTVFTDTQYF.

V and J are TRBV6-6 and TRBJ1-5; D is possibly TRBD1 (6 bases). CDR3 length: 14 amino acids. Trimming stripped 5 bases from V and 3 bases from J, with 11 bases between. Looked up from germline, CDR1 is MNHNY and CDR2 is SVGAGI (reference sequence). The CDR3 reads CASSKAGANQPQHF. The CDR3 nucleotides are TGTGCCAGCAGTAAAGCGGGGGCCAATCAGCCCCAGCATTTT.

The chain recombines TRBV11-2 with TRBJ2-5, with TRBD2 matching 7 bases. Germline V gene sequence: CDR1 SGHAT, CDR2 FQNNGV. After removal of 1 base from V and 5 bases from J, the junction contained 10 bases not matched to a gene. The CDR3 runs 16 residues. The CDR3 DNA follows: TGTGCCAGCAGCTTAGTTTTCGGCGGGAGAGGTGAGACCCAGTACTTC. Translation gives CASSLVFGGRGETQYF.

The chain carries TRBV6-5 and TRBJ1-2; TRBD1 matches 8 bases. Germline values: CDR1 MNHEY, CDR2 SVGAGI. The J segment lost 8 bases and the V segment lost 6 bases, leaving 8 bases of the junction unmatched. The CDR3 is 13 residues long. The CDR3 region is CASSLQGERGYTF. The DNA of the CDR3 is TGTGCCAGCAGCTTACAGGGGGAACGGGGCTACACCTTC.

This rearrangement joins TRBV30 to TRBJ1-5; D is possibly TRBD1 (6 bases). CDR1 and CDR2 (germline): GTSNPN, SVGIG (reference sequence). V gave up 5 bases and J gave up 3 bases, with 17 bases separating them. This CDR3 is built from 15 residues. The CDR3 protein is CAWAMGRGVNQPQHF. CDR3 DNA: TGTGCCTGGGCGATGGGCAGGGGAGTCAATCAGCCCCAGCATTTT. The variable domain in full, with the rest retrieved from reference TRBV30 and TRBJ1-5, is SQTIHQWPATLVQPVGSPLSLECTVEGTSNPNLYWYRQAAGRGLQLLFYSVGIGQISSEVPQNLSASRPQDRQFILSSKKLLLSDSGFYLCAWAMGRGVNQPQHFGDGTRLSIL.

The chain uses TRBV5-8 and TRBJ1-1; D might be TRBD1 (5 bases). Germline V lookup: CDR1 SGHTS, CDR2 YDEGEE. CDR3 length: 11 amino acids. V was pared by 5 bases and J by 7 bases, with 9 bases between. The CDR3 region is CASSQQGEAFF. CDR3 nucleotide sequence: TGTGCCAGCAGTCAGCAGGGTGAAGCTTTCTTT.

The V gene is TRBV10-1, the J gene TRBJ2-1; TRBD1 agrees at 8 bases. Trimming at V came to 0 bases and at J to 8 bases, leaving 9 bases not matched to a gene. In germline, CDR1 is WNHNN, CDR2 SYGVQD (reference sequence). This CDR3 has 16 amino acids. The CDR3 nucleotides read TGCGCCAGCAGTGAGTCGAGTTGGACAGGGATGCATGAGCAGTTCTTC. It is translated as CASSESSWTGMHEQFF.

This clone was detected only once. The chain joins TRBV27 to TRBJ2-2; TRBD2 matches 13 bases. Unmatched junction bases numbered 18, after V lost 5 bases and J lost 0 bases. Germline V CDR1 and CDR2: MNHEY, SMNVEV (reference sequence). This CDR3 has 22 residues. CDR3 sequence reads: CASSLGTSGTVGKGANTGELFF. The CDR3 nucleotides are TGTGCCAGCAGTCTGGGGACTAGCGGGACTGTAGGTAAAGGCGCGAACACCGGGGAGCTGTTTTTT.

V usage is TRBV28 and J usage is TRBJ2-1; TRBD1 agrees at 7 bases. V was clipped by 5 bases and J by 2 bases; unmatched bases: 3. The CDR3 has 14 amino acids. CDR1 is MDHEN and CDR2 is SYDVKM in the germline V gene. For the CDR3, the DNA is TGTGCCAGCAGTCAGACAGGGACCTACAATGAGCAGTTCTTC. The encoded protein is CASSQTGTYNEQFF. Supplemented by reference TRBV28 and TRBJ2-1, the full variable domain reads DVKVTQSSRYLVKRTGEKVFLECVQDMDHENMFWYRQDPGLGLRLIYFSYDVKMKEKGDIPEGYSVSREKKERFSLILESASTNQTSMYLCASSQTGTYNEQFFGPGTRLTVL.

This clone was recorded once. The chain carries TRBV28 and TRBJ1-2; a weak D match, TRBD1 (6 bases). CDR1 and CDR2 from the germline V gene are MDHEN and SYDVKM. V lost 6 bases to trimming and J lost 7 bases, with 18 bases between them. The CDR3 runs to 14 residues. The CDR3 reads CASSPPFGGLGYTF. CDR3 in DNA: TGTGCCAGCAGCCCCCCCTTCGGGGGGCTTGGCTACACCTTC.

The chain employs TRBV6-5 and TRBJ2-1; 7 bases map to TRBD2. CDR1 and CDR2 from the germline V gene are MNHEY and SVGAGI. V lost 0 bases, J lost 4 bases, and 6 bases stayed unmatched. The CDR3 is 16 amino acids. CDR3 loop: CASSYSRGLTYNEQFF. CDR3 sequence (DNA): TGTGCCAGCAGTTACTCGAGGGGACTAACTTACAATGAGCAGTTCTTC.

This chain links TRBV9 with TRBJ2-1; D might be TRBD2 (5 bases). The CDR3 loop spans 14 amino acids. The V end was cut by 1 base, the J end by 4 bases, with 9 bases between. Looked up from germline, CDR1 is SGDLS and CDR2 is YYNGEE. CDR3 in amino acids: CASSVFGRYNEQFF. CDR3 sequence (DNA): TGTGCCAGCAGCGTATTTGGGAGATACAATGAGCAGTTCTTC. The whole variable domain, remainder taken from reference TRBV9 and TRBJ2-1, is DSGVTQTPKHLITATGQRVTLRCSPRSGDLSVYWYQQSLDQGLQFLIQYYNGEERAKGNILERFSAQQFPDLHSELNLSSLELGDSALYFCASSVFGRYNEQFFGPGTRLTVL.